The clone carrying this T cell receptor (beta chain) has more than one count but fewer than ten. The sample originates from a study of T-cell memory formation after mild COVID-19. Study summary: In these data, TCR clusters were largely donor specific.

TCRdb ran MiXCR on the 5' RACE reads and lists one entry per CDR3 protein. Of around 410,000 distinct CDR3 sequences detected, more than 20% appear once; the ten largest clones hold 10% to 15%. Sequenced: PBMCs or a T cell subset sorted from them (not recorded which). This clonotype was obtained from an adult woman who had mild COVID-19 (a few samples of this study predate the infection). Cell type and time point are not known.

The CDR3 coding sequence is TGTGCCACCAGTGATACCGGGACAGGGAACAATGAGCAGTTCTTC. Residues: CATSDTGTGNNEQFF. The V gene is TRBV24-1, the J gene TRBJ2-1; 9 bases match TRBD1. CDR3 length: 15 amino acids. In germline, CDR1 is KGHDR, CDR2 SFDVKD. V trimming: 3 bases; J trimming: 5 bases; junction bases outside the gene matches: 4.